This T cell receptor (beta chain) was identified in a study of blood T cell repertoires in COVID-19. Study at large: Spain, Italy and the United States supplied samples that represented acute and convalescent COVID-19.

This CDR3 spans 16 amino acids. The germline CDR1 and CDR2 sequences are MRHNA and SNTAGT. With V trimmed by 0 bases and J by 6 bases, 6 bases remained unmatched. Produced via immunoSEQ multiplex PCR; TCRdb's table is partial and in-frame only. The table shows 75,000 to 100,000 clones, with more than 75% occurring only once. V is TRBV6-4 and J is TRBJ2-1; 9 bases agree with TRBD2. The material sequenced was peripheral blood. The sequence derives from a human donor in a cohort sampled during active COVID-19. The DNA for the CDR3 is TGTGCCAGCAGTGACTCTGACGGCGGGGGGGTCAATGAGCAGTTCTTC. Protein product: CASSDSDGGGVNEQFF.